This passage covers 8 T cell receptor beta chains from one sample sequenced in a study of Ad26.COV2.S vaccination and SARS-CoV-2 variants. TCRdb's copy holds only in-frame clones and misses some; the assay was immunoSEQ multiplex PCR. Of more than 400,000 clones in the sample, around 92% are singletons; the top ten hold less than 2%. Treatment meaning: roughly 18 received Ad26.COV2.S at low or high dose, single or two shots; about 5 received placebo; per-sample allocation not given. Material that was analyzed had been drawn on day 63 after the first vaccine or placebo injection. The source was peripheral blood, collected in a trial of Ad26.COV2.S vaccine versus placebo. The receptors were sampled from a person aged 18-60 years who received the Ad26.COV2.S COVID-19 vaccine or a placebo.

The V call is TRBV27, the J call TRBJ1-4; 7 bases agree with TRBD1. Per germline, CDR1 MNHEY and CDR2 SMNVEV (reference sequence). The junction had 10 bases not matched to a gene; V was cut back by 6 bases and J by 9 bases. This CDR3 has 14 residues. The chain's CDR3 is CASSLHRGSQKLFF. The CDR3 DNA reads TGTGCCAGCAGCCTACACAGGGGATCACAAAAACTGTTTTTT. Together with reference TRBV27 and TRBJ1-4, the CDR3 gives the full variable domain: EAQVTQNPRYLITVTGKKLTVTCSQNMNHEYMSWYRQDPGLGLRQIYYSMNVEVTDKGDVPEGYKVSRKEKRNFPLILESPSPNQTSLYFCASSLHRGSQKLFFGSGTQLSVL.

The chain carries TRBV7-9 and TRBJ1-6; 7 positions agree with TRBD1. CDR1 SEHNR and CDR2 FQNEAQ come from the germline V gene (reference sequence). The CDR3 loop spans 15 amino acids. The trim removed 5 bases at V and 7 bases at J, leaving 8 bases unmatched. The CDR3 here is CASSAQGGRNSPLHF. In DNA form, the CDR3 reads TGTGCCAGCAGCGCCCAGGGGGGTAGAAATTCACCCCTCCACTTT.

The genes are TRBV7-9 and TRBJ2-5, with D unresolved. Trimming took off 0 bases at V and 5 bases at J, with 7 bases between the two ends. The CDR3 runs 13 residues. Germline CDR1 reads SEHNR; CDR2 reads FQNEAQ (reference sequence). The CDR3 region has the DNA TGTGCCAGCAGCTTAGCGGACGCGGAGACCCAGTACTTC. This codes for CASSLADAETQYF.

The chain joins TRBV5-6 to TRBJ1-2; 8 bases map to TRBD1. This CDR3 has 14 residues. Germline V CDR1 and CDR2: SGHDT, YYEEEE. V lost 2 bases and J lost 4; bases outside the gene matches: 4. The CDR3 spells CASSFTGQGYGYTF. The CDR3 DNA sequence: TGTGCCAGCAGCTTTACCGGACAGGGCTATGGCTACACCTTC. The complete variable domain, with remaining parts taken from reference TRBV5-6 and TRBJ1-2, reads DAGVTQSPTHLIKTRGQQVTLRCSPKSGHDTVSWYQQALGQGPQFIFQYYEEEERQRGNFPDRFSGHQFPNYSSELNVNALLLGDSALYLCASSFTGQGYGYTFGSGTRLTVV.

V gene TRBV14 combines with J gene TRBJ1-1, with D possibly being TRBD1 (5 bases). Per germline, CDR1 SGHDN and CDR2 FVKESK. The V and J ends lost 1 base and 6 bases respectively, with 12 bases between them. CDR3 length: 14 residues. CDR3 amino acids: CASSQGRGRAEAFF. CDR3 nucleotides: TGTGCCAGCAGCCAAGGAAGGGGTAGAGCTGAAGCTTTCTTT.

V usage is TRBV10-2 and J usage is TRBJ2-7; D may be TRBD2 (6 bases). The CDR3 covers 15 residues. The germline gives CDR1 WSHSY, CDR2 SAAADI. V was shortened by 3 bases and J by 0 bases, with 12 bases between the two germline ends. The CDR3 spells CASSDRGRTSYEQYF. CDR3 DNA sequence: TGCGCCAGCAGTGATCGGGGGAGAACCTCCTACGAGCAGTACTTC.

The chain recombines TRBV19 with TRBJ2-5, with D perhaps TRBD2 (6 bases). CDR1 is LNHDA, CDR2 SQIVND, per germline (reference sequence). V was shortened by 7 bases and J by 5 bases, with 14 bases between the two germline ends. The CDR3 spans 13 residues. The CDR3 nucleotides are TGTGCCAGTAACGGGGGTGAGCTCGAGACCCAGTACTTC. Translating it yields CASNGGELETQYF.

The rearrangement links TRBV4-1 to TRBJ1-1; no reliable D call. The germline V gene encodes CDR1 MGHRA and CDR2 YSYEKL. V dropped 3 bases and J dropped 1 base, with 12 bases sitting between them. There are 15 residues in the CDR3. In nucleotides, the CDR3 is TGCGCCAGCAGCCAGTTTTTTCAGGAGAACACTGAAGCTTTCTTT. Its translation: CASSQFFQENTEAFF.